The clone carrying this TCR beta chain was picked up many times. With a duration under 3 months, ophthalmopathy in the donors showed moderate-to-severe activity, CAS ≥3 and NOSPECS ≥4. Excluded were patients with other autoimmune diseases, uncontrolled infections, pregnancy or lactation. The data stem from a study of Graves' ophthalmopathy and Graves' hyperthyroidism. RNA transcripts served as template for amplifying TCR beta CDR3 sequences. Investigators did first-round RT-PCR with HTBI primers, then second-round multiplex PCR. TCRdb re-derived calls from the multiplex PCR reads in MiXCR, one entry per CDR3 protein. The sample yields about 160,000 distinct CDR3 sequences, 30% to 45% seen once. Germline loops: CDR1 SGHRS, CDR2 YFSETQ. V lost 5 bases, J lost 5 bases, and 16 bases lay in between. This CDR3 spans 15 amino acids.

The rearrangement links TRBV5-1 to TRBJ2-2; D might be TRBD1 or TRBD2, each matching 6 bases. The receptor comes from a man aged 25-40 years with Graves' ophthalmopathy. Sequencing was done on a sample of peripheral blood. In DNA form, the CDR3 reads TGCGCCAGCAGTGCACAGGGAGGTGGTACCGGGGAGCTGTTTTTT. This translates into CASSAQGGGTGELFF.